This TCR beta chain was documented in a study of blood T cell repertoires in COVID-19. Produced via immunoSEQ multiplex PCR; TCRdb's table is partial and in-frame only. The top ten clones hold about 7.8% of a sample with some 83,000 clones, roughly 88% of them seen once. This clone was seen a single time. Germline lookup yields CDR1 KGHSH and CDR2 LQKENI. V lost 3 bases and J lost 5, with 4 bases in between. The CDR3 contains 12 residues. The chain combines TRBV18 with TRBJ2-2; D gene unclear. The specimen was peripheral blood. The source of this sequence is a man aged 50-60 years with active COVID-19. CDR3 coding DNA: TGTGCCAGCTCACCCCTTACCGGGGAGCTGTTTTTT. This translates into CASSPLTGELFF.